Below are 14 T cell receptor beta chains sequenced from a single sample in a study of blood T cell repertoires in COVID-19. The repertoire was sequenced with immunoSEQ multiplex PCR; TCRdb's copy has only in-frame clones and lacks some. The data contain 200,000 to 250,000 clones, around 86% of them singletons. Sequenced material: PBMCs or T cells enriched from blood (not recorded which). The source is a woman in her fifties or sixties who had recovered from COVID-19.

The chain combines TRBV11-3 with TRBJ2-1; the match to TRBD2 covers 7 bases. There are 14 residues in the CDR3. Germline V gene data show CDR1 as SGHNT and CDR2 as YENEEA. After removal of 8 bases from V and 1 base from J, the junction contained 5 bases not matched to a gene. The CDR3 here is CASHGGGSYNEQFF. CDR3 nucleotide sequence: TGTGCCAGCCACGGCGGGGGTTCCTACAATGAGCAGTTCTTC.

J is TRBJ2-2 and V is TRBV6-4, with 10 bases aligning to TRBD1. Losses at the gene ends were 3 bases for V and 4 bases for J; bases not matched to a gene: 8. Germline V gene sequence: CDR1 MRHNA, CDR2 SNTAGT. CDR3 size: 17 residues. The CDR3 region is CASSEGPGQGPTGELFF. For the CDR3, the DNA is TGTGCCAGCAGTGAAGGGCCGGGACAGGGGCCCACCGGGGAGCTGTTTTTT.

This rearrangement joins TRBV2 to TRBJ2-3; TRBD2 matches 7 bases. The junction had 6 bases not matched to a gene; V was cut back by 5 bases and J by 1 base. The CDR3 consists of 15 residues. Germline assignment: CDR1 SNHLY and CDR2 FYNNEI. The CDR3 is CASSPYRGGTDTQYF. CDR3 nucleotide sequence: TGTGCCAGCAGTCCCTATCGGGGGGGCACAGATACGCAGTATTTT.

The chain is built from TRBV6-2 or TRBV6-3 and TRBJ2-2; tentatively, D is TRBD2 (6 bases). Deletions cut 5 bases from V and 7 bases from J, with 14 bases between. In germline, CDR1 is MNHEY, CDR2 SVGEGT. The CDR3 has 14 amino acids. For the CDR3, the DNA is TGTGCCAGCAGTAGACTAGGGAGTAGCGGGGAGCTGTTTTTT. This encodes CASSRLGSSGELFF.

The chain couples TRBV19 to TRBJ2-1; 8 nucleotides match TRBD2. This CDR3 has 15 residues. Germline CDR1 LNHDA, CDR2 SQIVND (reference sequence). The junction had 7 bases not matched to a gene; V was cut back by 3 bases and J by 6 bases. CDR3 region: CASSMGGGRANEQFF. DNA for the CDR3: TGTGCCAGTAGTATGGGCGGGGGGCGAGCCAATGAGCAGTTCTTC.

In this sample, this clone turned up a few times. V and J are TRBV6-4 and TRBJ1-2; 10 bases align to TRBD1. The V gene's germline CDR1 is MRHNA and CDR2 SNTAGT. The junction had 11 bases not matched to a gene; V was cut back by 5 bases and J by 8 bases. The CDR3 extends over 15 amino acids. In nucleotides, the CDR3 is TGTGCCAGCAGTCCTACCGGGACAGGGGTACGAGGCTACACCTTC. Protein product: CASSPTGTGVRGYTF.

This sequence joins TRBV28 and TRBJ2-1; 10 bases are shared with TRBD2. The germline CDR1 and CDR2 sequences are MDHEN and SYDVKM. The V and J ends lost 8 bases and 9 bases, in that order; junction bases with no gene match: 13. CDR3 length equals 15 residues. The CDR3 here is CASAYPGTSDSEQFF. The CDR3 DNA sequence: TGTGCCAGCGCCTACCCCGGGACTAGCGATAGTGAGCAGTTCTTC.

J is TRBJ1-1 and V is TRBV27; D is unresolved. V gave up 3 bases and J gave up 0 bases, with 8 bases separating them. This CDR3 has 14 residues. Germline V CDR1 and CDR2: MNHEY, SMNVEV (reference sequence). CDR3 residues: CASSFTSVNTEAFF. The CDR3 DNA sequence: TGTGCCAGCAGTTTCACATCCGTGAACACTGAAGCTTTCTTT.

The genes are TRBV18 and TRBJ2-7, with 11 bases that match TRBD2. Germline-derived CDR1 and CDR2 are KGHSH and LQKENI. V was clipped by 2 bases and J by 6 bases; unmatched bases: 12. The CDR3 loop spans 17 amino acids. In DNA, the CDR3 is TGTGCCAGCTCACCAAAGGAGACTAGCGGGATCGGTACCGAGCAGTACTTC. Translated: CASSPKETSGIGTEQYF.

This rearrangement joins TRBV7-2 to TRBJ1-1, with TRBD1 matching over 8 bases. The V gene end was trimmed by 4 bases and the J gene end by 1 base; junction bases not matched to a gene: 5. Germline V gene lookup returns CDR1 SGHTA and CDR2 FQGNSA. This CDR3 is 15 amino acids long. The CDR3 DNA follows: TGTGCCAGCAGCTCCCGACAGGGGCCGAACACTGAAGCTTTCTTT. Amino acids: CASSSRQGPNTEAFF.

The chain links TRBV7-2 to TRBJ1-6, with a weak D call TRBD1 (6 bases). Trimming pared 6 bases from V and 4 bases from J, leaving 16 bases between. Germline CDR1 reads SGHTA; CDR2 reads FQGNSA. This CDR3 region has 16 residues. For the CDR3, the DNA is TGTGCCAGCAGTCCACAGGGCACCTATTATAATTCACCCCTCCACTTT. Encoded protein: CASSPQGTYYNSPLHF.

This clone was seen only a few times. The limits of the CDR3 on the DNA are not certain, so only TCRdb's listed CDR3 is given. The chain links TRBV21-1 to TRBJ1-5. TRBV21-1 is deemed a pseudogene. Inclusive of both ends, the CDR3 amounts to 16 amino acids. The CDR3: CASSRVGGGSNQPQHF.

The J gene is TRBJ2-3, the V gene TRBV2; tentative D call: TRBD2 (6 bases). Trimming took 5 bases from V and 6 from J, leaving 15 bases between them. Per germline, CDR1 SNHLY and CDR2 FYNNEI. This CDR3 has 14 amino acids. CDR3 protein: CASSTWDWGDTQYF. The CDR3 nucleotides are TGTGCCAGCAGTACCTGGGACTGGGGGGATACGCAGTATTTT.

The rearrangement uses TRBV4-3 and TRBJ1-2; possible D gene TRBD1, 6 bases. The CDR3 sequence is 15 residues long. V was trimmed by 0 bases and J by 6 bases, leaving 14 bases between them. Germline-derived CDR1 and CDR2 are LGHNA and YSLEER. The CDR3 protein is CASSQDVRGADGYTF. In DNA form, the CDR3 reads TGCGCCAGCAGCCAAGATGTGCGGGGGGCGGATGGCTACACCTTC.